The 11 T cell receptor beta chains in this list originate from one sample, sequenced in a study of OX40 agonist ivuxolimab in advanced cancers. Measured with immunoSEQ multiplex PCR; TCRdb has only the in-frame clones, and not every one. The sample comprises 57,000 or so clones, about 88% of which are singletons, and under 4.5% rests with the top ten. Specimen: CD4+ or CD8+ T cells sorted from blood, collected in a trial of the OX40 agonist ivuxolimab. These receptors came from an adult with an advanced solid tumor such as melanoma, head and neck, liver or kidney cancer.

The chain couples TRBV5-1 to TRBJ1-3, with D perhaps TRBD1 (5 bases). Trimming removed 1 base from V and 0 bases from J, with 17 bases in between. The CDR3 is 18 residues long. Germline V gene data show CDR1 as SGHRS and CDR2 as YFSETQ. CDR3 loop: CASSLTQRDRSSGNTIYF. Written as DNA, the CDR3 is TGCGCCAGCAGCTTGACCCAGAGGGACCGAAGCTCTGGAAACACCATATATTTT. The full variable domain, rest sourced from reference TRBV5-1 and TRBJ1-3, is KAGVTQTPRYLIKTRGQQVTLSCSPISGHRSVSWYQQTPGQGLQFLFEYFSETQRNKGNFPGRFSGRQFSNSRSEMNVSTLELGDSALYLCASSLTQRDRSSGNTIYFGEGSWLTVV.

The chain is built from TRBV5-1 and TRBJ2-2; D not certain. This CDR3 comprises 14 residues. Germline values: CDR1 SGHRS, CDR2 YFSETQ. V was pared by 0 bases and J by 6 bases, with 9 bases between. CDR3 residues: CASSLGLSPGELFF. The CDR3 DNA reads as TGCGCCAGCAGCTTGGGACTTTCCCCCGGGGAGCTGTTTTTT.

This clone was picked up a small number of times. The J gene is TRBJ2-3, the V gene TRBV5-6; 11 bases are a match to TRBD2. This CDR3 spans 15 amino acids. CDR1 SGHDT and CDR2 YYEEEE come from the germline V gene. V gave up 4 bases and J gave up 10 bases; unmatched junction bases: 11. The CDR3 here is CASSLPGLAAESQYF. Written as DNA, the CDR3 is TGTGCCAGCAGCCTACCGGGACTAGCGGCGGAATCGCAGTATTTT.

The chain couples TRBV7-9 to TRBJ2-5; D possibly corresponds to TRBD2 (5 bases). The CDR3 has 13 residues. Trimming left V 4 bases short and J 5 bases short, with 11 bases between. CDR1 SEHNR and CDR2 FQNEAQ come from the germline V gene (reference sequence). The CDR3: CASSSGMLETQYF. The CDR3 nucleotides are TGTGCCAGCAGCTCCGGGATGTTGGAGACCCAGTACTTC.

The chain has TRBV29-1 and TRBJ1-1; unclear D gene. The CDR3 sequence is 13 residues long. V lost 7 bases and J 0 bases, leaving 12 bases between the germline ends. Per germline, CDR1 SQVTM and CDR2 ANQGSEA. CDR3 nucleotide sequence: TGCAGCGCTCGGTTGGAGATGAACACTGAAGCTTTCTTT. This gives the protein CSARLEMNTEAFF.

For the CDR3, the DNA is TGTGCCAGCAGTGCCGTGAACACTGAAGCTTTCTTT. Translating it yields CASSAVNTEAFF. J is TRBJ1-1 and V is TRBV6-1; D not certain. CDR1 MNHNS and CDR2 SASEGT come from the germline V gene. The ends were cut back, 4 bases at V and 0 bases at J, with 3 bases in the middle. The length of the CDR3 is 12 residues.

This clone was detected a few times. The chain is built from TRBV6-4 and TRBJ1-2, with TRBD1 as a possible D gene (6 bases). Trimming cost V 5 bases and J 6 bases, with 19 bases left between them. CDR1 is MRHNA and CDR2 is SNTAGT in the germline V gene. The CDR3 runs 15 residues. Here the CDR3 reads CASSPGDPSKDGYTF. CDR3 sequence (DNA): TGTGCCAGCAGTCCAGGGGACCCTTCCAAGGATGGCTACACCTTC.

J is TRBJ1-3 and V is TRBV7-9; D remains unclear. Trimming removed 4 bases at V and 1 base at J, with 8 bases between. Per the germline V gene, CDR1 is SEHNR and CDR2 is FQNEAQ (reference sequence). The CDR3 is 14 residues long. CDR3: CASSWEVSGNTIYF. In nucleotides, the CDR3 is TGTGCCAGCAGCTGGGAGGTATCTGGAAACACCATATATTTT.

CDR3 protein: CASSEAQGAWETQYF. The CDR3 DNA sequence: TGTGCCAGCAGTGAAGCACAGGGGGCATGGGAGACCCAGTACTTC. This chain joins TRBV6-1 and TRBJ2-5, with TRBD1 identical over 9 bases. After removal of 0 bases from V and 5 bases from J, the junction contained 4 bases not matched to a gene. Germline V lookup: CDR1 MNHNS, CDR2 SASEGT. The CDR3 extends over 15 amino acids.

The CDR3 region has the DNA TGTGCCAGCAGCTTGTGGGCAGGGGAAACAGAAAAACTGTTTTTT. It yields the protein CASSLWAGETEKLFF. The genes are TRBV5-5 and TRBJ1-4, with TRBD1 as a possible D gene (6 bases). The V and J ends lost 1 base and 8 bases respectively, with 15 bases between them. The length of the CDR3 is 15 residues. CDR1 is SGHKS and CDR2 is YYEKEE in the germline V gene (reference sequence).

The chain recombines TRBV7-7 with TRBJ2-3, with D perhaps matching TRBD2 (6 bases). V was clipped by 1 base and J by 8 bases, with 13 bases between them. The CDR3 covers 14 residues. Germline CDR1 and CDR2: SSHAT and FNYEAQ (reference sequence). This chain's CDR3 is CASSLGLRGSTQYF. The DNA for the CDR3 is TGTGCCAGCAGCTTAGGGCTTCGGGGGAGTACGCAGTATTTT. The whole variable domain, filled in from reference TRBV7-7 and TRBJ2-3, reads GAGVSQSPRYKVTKRGQDVTLRCDPISSHATLYWYQQALGQGPEFLTYFNYEAQPDKSGLPSDRFSAERPEGSISTLTIQRTEQRDSAMYRCASSLGLRGSTQYFGPGTRLTVL.